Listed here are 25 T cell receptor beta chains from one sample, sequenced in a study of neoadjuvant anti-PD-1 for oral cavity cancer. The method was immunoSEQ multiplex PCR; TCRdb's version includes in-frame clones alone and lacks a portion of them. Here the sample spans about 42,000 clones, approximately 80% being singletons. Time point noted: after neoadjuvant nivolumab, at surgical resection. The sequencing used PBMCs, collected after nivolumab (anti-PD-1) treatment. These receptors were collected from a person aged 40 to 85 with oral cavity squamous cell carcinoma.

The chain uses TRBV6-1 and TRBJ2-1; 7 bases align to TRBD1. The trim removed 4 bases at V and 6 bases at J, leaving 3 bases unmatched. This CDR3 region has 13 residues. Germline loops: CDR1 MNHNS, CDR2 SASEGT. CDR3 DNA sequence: TGTGCCAGCAGTGCGTACAGGGGCAATGAGCAGTTCTTC. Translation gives CASSAYRGNEQFF.

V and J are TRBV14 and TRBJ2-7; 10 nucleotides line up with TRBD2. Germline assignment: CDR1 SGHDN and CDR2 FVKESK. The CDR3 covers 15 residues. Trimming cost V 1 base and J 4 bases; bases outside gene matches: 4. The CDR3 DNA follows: TGTGCCAGCAGCCAAGTAGCGGGAGGACCTTACGAGCAGTACTTC. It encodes CASSQVAGGPYEQYF.

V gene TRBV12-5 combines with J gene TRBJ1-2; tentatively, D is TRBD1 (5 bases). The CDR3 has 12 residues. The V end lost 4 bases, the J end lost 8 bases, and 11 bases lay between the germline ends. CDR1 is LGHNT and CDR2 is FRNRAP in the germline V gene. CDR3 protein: CASGSYRGGYTF. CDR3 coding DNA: TGTGCTAGTGGTTCCTATAGGGGAGGCTACACCTTC. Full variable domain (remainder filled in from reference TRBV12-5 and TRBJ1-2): DARVTQTPRHKVTEMGQEVTMRCQPILGHNTVFWYRQTMMQGLELLAYFRNRAPLDDSGMPKDRFSAEMPDATLATLKIQPSEPRDSAVYFCASGSYRGGYTFGSGTRLTVV.

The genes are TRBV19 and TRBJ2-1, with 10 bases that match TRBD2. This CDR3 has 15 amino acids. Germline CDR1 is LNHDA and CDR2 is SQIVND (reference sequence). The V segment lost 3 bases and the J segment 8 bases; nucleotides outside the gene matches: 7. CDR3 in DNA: TGTGCCAGTAGTATGGATAGCGGGGGGCCCTATGAGCAGTTCTTC. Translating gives CASSMDSGGPYEQFF.

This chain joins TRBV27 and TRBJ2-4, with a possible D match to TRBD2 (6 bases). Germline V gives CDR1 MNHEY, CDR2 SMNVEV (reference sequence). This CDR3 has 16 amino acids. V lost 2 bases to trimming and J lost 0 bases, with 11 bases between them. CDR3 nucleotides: TGTGCCAGCAGTTTAGGAGGGCTAGTAGCCAAAAACATTCAGTACTTC. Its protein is CASSLGGLVAKNIQYF.

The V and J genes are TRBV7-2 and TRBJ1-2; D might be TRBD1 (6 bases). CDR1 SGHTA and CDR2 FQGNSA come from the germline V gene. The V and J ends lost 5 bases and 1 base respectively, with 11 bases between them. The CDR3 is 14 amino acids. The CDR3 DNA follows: TGTGCCAGCAGCCTAGACAGGATTAACTATGGCTACACCTTC. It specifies CASSLDRINYGYTF.

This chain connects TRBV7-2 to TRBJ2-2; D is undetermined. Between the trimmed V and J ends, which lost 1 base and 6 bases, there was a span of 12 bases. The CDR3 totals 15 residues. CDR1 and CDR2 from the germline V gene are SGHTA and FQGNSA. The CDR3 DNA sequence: TGTGCCAGCAGCTTAGTACCTCGGCCTCCCGGGGAGCTGTTTTTT. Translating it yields CASSLVPRPPGELFF.

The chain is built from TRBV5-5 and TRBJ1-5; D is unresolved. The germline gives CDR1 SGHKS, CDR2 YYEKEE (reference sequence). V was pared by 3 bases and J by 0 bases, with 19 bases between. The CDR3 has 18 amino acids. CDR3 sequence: CASSSHGRGGYSNQPQHF. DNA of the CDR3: TGTGCCAGCAGCTCTCACGGACGGGGAGGGTATAGCAATCAGCCCCAGCATTTT.

CDR3 residues: CASRGQGARGEKLFF. Written as DNA, the CDR3 is TGTGCCAGCAGGGGACAGGGGGCGCGGGGTGAAAAACTGTTTTTT. This chain connects TRBV2 to TRBJ1-4; 12 positions agree with TRBD1. Germline CDR1 is SNHLY and CDR2 is FYNNEI. V was clipped by 6 bases and J by 7 bases; unmatched bases: 6. This CDR3 contains 15 residues.

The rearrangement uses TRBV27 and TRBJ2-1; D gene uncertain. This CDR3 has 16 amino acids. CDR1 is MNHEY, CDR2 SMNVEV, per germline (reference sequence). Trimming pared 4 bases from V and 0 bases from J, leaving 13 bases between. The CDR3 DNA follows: TGTGCCAGCAGTTCCCCTGCAGGCAGCTCCTACAATGAGCAGTTCTTC. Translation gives CASSSPAGSSYNEQFF.

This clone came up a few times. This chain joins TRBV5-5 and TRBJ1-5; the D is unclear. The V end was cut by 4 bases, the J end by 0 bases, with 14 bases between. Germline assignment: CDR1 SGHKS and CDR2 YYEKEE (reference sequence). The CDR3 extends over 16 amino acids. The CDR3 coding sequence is TGTGCCAGCAGCCCGCAATTGGGTTATAGCAATCAGCCCCAGCATTTT. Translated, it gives CASSPQLGYSNQPQHF.

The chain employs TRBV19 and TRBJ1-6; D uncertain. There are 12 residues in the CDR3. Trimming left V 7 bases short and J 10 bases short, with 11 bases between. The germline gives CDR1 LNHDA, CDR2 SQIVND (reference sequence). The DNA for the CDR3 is TGTGCCAGTAAATACCTGGGATCACCCCTCCACTTT. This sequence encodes CASKYLGSPLHF.

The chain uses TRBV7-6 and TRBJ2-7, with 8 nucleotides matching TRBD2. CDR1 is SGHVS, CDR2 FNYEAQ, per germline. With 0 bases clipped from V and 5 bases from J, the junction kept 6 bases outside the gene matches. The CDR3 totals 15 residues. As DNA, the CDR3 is TGTGCCAGCAGCTTAGCAGCGGGAGTTACCCACGAGCAGTACTTC. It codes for CASSLAAGVTHEQYF.

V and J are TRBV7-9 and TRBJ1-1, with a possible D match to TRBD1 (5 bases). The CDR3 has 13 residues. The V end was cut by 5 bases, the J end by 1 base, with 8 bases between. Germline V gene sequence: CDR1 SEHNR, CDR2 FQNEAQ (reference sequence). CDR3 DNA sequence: TGTGCCAGCAGCAGGGACGGGAACACTGAAGCTTTCTTT. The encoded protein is CASSRDGNTEAFF.

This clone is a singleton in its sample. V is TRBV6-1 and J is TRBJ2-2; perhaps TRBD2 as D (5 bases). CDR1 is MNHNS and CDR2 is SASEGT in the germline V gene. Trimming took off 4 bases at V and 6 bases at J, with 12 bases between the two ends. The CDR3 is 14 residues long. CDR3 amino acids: CASSAAVRPGELFF. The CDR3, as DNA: TGTGCCAGCAGTGCAGCGGTCCGACCCGGGGAGCTGTTTTTT.

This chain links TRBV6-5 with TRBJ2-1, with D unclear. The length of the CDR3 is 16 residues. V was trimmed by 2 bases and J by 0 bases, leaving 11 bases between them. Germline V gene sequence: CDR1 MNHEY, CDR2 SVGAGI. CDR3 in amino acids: CASSYPDFGSYNEQFF. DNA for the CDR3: TGTGCCAGCAGTTACCCCGACTTTGGCTCCTACAATGAGCAGTTCTTC.

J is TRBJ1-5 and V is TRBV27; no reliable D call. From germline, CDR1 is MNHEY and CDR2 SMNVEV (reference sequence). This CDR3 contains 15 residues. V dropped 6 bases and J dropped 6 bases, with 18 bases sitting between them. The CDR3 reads CASSPSRRLLQPQHF. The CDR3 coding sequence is TGTGCCAGCAGCCCCTCACGGCGCTTACTTCAGCCCCAGCATTTT.

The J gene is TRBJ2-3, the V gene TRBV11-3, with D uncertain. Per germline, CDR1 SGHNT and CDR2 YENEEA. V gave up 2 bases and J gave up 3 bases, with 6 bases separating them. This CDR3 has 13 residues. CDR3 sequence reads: CASSLRITDTQYF. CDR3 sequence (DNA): TGTGCCAGCAGCTTAAGGATTACAGATACGCAGTATTTT. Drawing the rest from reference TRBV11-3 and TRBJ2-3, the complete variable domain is EAGVVQSPRYKIIEKKQPVAFWCNPISGHNTLYWYLQNLGQGPELLIRYENEEAVDDSQLPKDRFSAERLKGVDSTLKIQPAELGDSAVYLCASSLRITDTQYFGPGTRLTVL.

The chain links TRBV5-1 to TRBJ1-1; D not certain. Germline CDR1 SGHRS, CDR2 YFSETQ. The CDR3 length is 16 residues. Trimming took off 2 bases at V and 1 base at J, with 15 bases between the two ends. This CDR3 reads CASSLGSSIRNTEAFF. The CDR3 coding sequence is TGCGCCAGCAGCTTAGGGTCCTCTATCAGGAACACTGAAGCTTTCTTT.

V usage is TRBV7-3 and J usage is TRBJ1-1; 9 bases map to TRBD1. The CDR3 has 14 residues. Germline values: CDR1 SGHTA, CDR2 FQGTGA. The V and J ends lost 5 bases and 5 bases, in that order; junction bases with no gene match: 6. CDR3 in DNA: TGTGCCAGCAGCACAACAGGGGGCGGGACTGAAGCTTTCTTT. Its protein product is CASSTTGGGTEAFF.

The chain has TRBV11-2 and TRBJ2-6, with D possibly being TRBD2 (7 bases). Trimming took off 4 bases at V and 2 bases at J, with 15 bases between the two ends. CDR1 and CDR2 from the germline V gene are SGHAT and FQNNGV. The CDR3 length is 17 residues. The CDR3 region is CASSYTTGRAGANVLTF. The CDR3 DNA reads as TGTGCCAGCAGCTATACTACAGGGAGGGCTGGGGCCAACGTCCTGACTTTC.

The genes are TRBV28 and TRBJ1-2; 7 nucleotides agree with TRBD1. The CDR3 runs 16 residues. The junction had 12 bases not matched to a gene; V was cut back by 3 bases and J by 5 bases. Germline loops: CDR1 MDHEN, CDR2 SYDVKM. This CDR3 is CASSFPRGGFEYGYTF. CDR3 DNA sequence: TGTGCCAGCAGTTTTCCCCGAGGGGGCTTCGAATATGGCTACACCTTC.

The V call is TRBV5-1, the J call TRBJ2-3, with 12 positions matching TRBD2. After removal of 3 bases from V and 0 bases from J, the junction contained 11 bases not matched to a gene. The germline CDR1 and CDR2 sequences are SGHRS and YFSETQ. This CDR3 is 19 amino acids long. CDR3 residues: CASSSADKGLAGSTDTQYF. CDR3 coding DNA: TGCGCCAGCAGCTCCGCCGATAAGGGACTAGCGGGTAGCACAGATACGCAGTATTTT.

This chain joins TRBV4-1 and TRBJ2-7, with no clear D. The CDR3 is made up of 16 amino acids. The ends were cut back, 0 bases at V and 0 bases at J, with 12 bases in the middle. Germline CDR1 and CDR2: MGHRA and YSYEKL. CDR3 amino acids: CASSQDSATSSYEQYF. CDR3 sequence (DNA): TGCGCCAGCAGCCAAGATTCGGCGACGAGCTCCTACGAGCAGTACTTC.

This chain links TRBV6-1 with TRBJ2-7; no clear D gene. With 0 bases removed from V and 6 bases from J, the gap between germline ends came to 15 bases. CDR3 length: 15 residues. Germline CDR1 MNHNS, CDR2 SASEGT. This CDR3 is CASSEARRAPGEQYF. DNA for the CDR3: TGTGCCAGCAGTGAAGCGAGACGTGCCCCCGGCGAGCAGTACTTC.